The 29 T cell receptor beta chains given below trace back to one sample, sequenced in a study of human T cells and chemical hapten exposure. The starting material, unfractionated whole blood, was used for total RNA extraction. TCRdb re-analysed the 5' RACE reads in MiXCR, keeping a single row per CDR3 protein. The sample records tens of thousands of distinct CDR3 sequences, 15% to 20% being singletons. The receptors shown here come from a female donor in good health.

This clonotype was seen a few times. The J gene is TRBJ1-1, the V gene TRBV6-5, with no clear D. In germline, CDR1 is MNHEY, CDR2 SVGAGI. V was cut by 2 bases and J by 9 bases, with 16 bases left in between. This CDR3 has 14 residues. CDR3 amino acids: CASSYRRDVGKAFF. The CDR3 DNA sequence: TGTGCCAGCAGTTACCGGAGGGATGTGGGGAAAGCTTTCTTT.

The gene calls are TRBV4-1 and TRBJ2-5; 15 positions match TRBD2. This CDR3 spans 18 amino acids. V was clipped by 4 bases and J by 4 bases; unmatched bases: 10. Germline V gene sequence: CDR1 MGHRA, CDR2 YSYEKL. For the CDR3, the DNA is TGCGCCAGCAGCCGAGGGACTAGCGGGGGGCCGGGTGGAGAGACCCAGTACTTC. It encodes CASSRGTSGGPGGETQYF.

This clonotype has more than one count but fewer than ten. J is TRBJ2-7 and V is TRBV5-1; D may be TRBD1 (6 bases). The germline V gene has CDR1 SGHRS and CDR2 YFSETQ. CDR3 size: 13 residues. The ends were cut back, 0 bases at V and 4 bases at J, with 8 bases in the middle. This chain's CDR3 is CASSLGTGYEQYF. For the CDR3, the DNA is TGCGCCAGCAGCTTGGGAACAGGGTACGAGCAGTACTTC.

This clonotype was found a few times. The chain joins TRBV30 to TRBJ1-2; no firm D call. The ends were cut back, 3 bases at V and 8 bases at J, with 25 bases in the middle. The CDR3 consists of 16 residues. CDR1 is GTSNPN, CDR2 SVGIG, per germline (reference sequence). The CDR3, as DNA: TGTGCCTGGAGCGCAATGGGAATAGGAGGTCTTGGGGGCTACACCTTC. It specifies CAWSAMGIGGLGGYTF.

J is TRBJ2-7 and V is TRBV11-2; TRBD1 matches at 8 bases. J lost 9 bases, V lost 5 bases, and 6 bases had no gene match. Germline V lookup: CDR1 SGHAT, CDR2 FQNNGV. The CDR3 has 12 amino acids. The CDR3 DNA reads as TGTGCCAGCAGCCATACAGGGGGAGGGCAGTACTTC. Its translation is CASSHTGGGQYF.

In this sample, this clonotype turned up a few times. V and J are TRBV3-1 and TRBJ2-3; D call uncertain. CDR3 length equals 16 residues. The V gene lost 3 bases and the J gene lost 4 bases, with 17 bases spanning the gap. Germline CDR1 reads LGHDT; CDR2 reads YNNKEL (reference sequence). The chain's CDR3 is CASSHVGRPLSDTQYF. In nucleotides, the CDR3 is TGTGCCAGCAGCCATGTCGGCAGGCCCTTATCAGATACGCAGTATTTT.

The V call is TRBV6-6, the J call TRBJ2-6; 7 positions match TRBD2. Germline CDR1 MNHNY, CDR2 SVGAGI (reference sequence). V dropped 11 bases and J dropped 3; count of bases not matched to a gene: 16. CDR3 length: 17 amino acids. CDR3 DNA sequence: TGTGCCGCCAGTAACGGGAGGAGGTCGAGTGGGGCCAACGTCCTGACTTTC. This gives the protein CAASNGRRSSGANVLTF.

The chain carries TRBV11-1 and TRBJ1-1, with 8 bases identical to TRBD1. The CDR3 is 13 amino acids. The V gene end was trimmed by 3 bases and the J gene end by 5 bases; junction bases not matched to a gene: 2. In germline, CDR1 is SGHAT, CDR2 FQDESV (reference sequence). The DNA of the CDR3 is TGTGCCAGCAGCTTGACAGGGGTGACTGAAGCTTTCTTT. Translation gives CASSLTGVTEAFF. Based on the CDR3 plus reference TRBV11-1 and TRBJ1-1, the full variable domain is EAEVAQSPRYKITEKSQAVAFWCDPISGHATLYWYRQILGQGPELLVQFQDESVVDDSQLPKDRFSAERLKGVDSTLKIQPAELGDSAMYLCASSLTGVTEAFFGQGTRLTVV.

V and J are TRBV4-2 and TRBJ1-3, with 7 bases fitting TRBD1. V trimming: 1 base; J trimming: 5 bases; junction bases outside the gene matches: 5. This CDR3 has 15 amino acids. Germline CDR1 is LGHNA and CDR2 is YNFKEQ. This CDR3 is CASSQAGGDRNTIYF. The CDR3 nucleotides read TGTGCCAGCAGCCAAGCAGGGGGTGACAGAAACACCATATATTTT.

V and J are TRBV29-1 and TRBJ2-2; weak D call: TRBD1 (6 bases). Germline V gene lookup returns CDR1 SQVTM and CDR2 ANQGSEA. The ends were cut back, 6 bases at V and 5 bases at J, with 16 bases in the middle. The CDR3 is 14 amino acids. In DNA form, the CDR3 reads TGCAGCGTCCGACAGGACGATAGGACCGGGGAGCTGTTTTTT. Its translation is CSVRQDDRTGELFF.

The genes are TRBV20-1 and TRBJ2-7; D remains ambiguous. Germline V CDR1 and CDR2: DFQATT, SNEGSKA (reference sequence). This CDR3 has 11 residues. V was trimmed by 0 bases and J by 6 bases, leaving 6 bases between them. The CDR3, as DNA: TGCAGTGCTAGAGATAGGGTCGAGCAGTACTTC. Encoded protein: CSARDRVEQYF.

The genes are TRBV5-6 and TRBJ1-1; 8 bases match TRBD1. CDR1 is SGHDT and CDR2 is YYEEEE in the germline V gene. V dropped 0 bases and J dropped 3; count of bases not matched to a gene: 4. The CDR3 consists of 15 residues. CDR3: CASSLEAGGYTEAFF. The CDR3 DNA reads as TGTGCCAGCAGCTTGGAGGCAGGGGGCTACACTGAAGCTTTCTTT.

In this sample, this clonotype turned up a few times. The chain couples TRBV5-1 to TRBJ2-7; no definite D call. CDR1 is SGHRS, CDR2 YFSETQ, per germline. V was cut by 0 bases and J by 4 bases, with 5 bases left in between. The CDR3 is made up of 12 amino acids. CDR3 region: CASSLGQYEQYF. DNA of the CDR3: TGCGCCAGCAGCTTGGGTCAGTACGAGCAGTACTTC.

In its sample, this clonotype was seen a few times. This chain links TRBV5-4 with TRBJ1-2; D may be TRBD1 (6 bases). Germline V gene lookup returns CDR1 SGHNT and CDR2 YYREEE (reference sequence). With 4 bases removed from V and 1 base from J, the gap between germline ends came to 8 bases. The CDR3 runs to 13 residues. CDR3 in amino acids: CASSMDSNYGYTF. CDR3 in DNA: TGTGCCAGCAGCATGGACAGTAACTATGGCTACACCTTC.

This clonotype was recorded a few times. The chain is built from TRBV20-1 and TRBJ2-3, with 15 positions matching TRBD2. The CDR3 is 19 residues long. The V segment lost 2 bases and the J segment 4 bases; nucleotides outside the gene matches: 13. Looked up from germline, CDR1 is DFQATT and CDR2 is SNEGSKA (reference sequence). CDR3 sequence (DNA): TGCAGTGCTAGACCCAATCCCGGGACTAGCGGGAGGACCCCAGATACGCAGTATTTT. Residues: CSARPNPGTSGRTPDTQYF.

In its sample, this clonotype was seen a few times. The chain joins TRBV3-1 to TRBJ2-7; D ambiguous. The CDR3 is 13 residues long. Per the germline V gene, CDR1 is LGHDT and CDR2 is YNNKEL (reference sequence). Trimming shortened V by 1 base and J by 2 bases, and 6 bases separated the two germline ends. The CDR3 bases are TGTGCCAGCAGCCAAGGCAGACCCTACGAGCAGTACTTC. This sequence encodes CASSQGRPYEQYF.

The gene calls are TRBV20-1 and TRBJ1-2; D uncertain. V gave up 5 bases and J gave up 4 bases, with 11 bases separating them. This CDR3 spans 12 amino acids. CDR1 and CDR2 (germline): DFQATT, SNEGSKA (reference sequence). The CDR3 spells CSAQLFGYGYTF. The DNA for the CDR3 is TGCAGTGCTCAGCTCTTTGGCTATGGCTACACCTTC.

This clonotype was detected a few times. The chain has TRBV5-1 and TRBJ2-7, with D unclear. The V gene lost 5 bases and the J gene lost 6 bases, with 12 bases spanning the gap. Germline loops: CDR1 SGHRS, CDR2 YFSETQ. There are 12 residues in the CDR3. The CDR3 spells CASSSGDAEQYF. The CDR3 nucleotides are TGCGCCAGCAGTTCAGGAGACGCCGAGCAGTACTTC.

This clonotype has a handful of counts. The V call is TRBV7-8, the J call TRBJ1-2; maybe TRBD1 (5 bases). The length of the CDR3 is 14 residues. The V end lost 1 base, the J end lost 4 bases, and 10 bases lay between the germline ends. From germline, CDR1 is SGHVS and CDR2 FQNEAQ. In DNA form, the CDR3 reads TGTGCCAGCAGCTTAGAAGAGGGGACCTATGGCTACACCTTC. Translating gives CASSLEEGTYGYTF.

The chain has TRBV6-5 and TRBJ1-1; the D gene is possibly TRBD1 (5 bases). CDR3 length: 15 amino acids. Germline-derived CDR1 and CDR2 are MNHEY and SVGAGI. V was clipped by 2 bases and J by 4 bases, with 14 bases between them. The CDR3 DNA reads TGTGCCAGCAGTTACGACAGATCTCGGGGCACTGAAGCTTTCTTT. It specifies CASSYDRSRGTEAFF.

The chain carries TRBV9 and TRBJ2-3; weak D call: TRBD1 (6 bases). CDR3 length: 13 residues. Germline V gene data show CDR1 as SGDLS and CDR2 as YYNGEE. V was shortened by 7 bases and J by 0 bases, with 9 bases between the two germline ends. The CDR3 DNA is TGTGCCAGCGGGACAAGTAGCACAGATACGCAGTATTTT. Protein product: CASGTSSTDTQYF.

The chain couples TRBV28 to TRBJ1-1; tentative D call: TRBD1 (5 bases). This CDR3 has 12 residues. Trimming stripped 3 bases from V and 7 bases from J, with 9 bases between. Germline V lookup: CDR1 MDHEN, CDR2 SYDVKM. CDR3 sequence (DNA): TGTGCCAGCAGTTTCGTGGGGCGTGAAGCTTTCTTT. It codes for CASSFVGREAFF.

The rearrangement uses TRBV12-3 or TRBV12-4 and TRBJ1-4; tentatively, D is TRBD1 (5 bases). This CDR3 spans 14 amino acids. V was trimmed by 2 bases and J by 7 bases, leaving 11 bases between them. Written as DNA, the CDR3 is TGTGCCAGCAGTTTAATGCAGGGTTCTGAAAAACTGTTTTTT. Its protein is CASSLMQGSEKLFF.

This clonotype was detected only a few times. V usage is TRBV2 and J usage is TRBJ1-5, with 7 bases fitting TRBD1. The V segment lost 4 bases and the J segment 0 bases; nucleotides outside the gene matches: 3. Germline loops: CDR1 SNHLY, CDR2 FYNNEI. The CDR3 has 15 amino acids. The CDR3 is CASSADRVSNQPQHF. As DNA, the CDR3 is TGTGCCAGCAGTGCTGACAGGGTTAGCAATCAGCCCCAGCATTTT.

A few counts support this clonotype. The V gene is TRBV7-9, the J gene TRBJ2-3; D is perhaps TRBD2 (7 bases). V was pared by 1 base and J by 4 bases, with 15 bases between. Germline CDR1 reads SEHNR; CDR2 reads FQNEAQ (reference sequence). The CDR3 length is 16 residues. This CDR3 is CASSLGAAGASDTQYF. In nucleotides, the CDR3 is TGTGCCAGCAGCTTAGGTGCTGCGGGGGCCTCAGATACGCAGTATTTT.

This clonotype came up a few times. CDR3 region: CASSPLTGTNTGELFF. The CDR3 DNA is TGTGCCAGCAGCCCCTTGACAGGGACGAACACCGGGGAGCTGTTTTTT. V usage is TRBV11-1 and J usage is TRBJ2-2; 7 bases map to TRBD1. The V segment lost 5 bases and the J segment 0 bases; nucleotides outside the gene matches: 6. The CDR3 extends over 16 amino acids. Per germline, CDR1 SGHAT and CDR2 FQDESV (reference sequence).

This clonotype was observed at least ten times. In nucleotides, the CDR3 is TGTGCCACCTCGGACAGCCTAGCCAAAAACATTCAGTACTTC. As protein: CATSDSLAKNIQYF. The rearrangement joins TRBV19 to TRBJ2-4; perhaps TRBD1 as D (6 bases). Trimming took 10 bases from V and 0 from J, leaving 13 bases between them. CDR1 and CDR2 (germline): LNHDA, SQIVND (reference sequence). CDR3 size: 14 residues.

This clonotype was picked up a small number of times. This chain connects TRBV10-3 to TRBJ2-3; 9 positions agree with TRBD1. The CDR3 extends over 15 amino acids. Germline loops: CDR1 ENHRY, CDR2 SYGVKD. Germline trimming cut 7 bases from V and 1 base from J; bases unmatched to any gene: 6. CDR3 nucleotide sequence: TGTGCCATCACGAGGGACAGGGATGGCACAGATACGCAGTATTTT. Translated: CAITRDRDGTDTQYF.

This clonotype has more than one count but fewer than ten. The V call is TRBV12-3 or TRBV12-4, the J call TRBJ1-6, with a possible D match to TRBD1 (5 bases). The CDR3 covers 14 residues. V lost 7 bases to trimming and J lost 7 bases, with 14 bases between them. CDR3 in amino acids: CASKWTLGNSPLHF. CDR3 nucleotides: TGTGCCAGCAAGTGGACATTGGGGAATTCACCCCTCCACTTT.